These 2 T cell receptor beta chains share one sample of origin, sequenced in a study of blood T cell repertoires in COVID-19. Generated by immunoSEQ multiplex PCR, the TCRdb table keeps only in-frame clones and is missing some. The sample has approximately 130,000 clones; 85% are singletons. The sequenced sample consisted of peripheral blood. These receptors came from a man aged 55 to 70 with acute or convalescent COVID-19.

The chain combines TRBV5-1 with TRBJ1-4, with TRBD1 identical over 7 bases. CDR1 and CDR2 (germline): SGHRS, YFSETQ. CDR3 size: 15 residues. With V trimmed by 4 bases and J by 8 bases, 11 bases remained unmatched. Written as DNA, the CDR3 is TGCGCCAGCAGCGCAACTACAGGGGTTGGCGAAAAACTGTTTTTT. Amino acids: CASSATTGVGEKLFF.

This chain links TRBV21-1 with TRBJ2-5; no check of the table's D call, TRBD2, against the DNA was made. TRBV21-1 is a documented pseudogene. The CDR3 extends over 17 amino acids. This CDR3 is CASSITEGTRGEETQYF. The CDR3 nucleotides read TGTGCCAGCAGCATCACGGAGGGTACGAGGGGAGAAGAGACCCAGTACTTC.